This T cell receptor (beta chain) comes out of a study of molecular identifiers for immune sequencing clone quantification. Study observations and caveats: Clone sizes that are highly expanded could be underestimated when identical TCR molecules share a barcode.

Germline V gives CDR1 SEHNR, CDR2 FQNEAQ (reference sequence). The CDR3 loop spans 15 amino acids. The V end lost 5 bases, the J end lost 7 bases, and 17 bases lay between the germline ends. TCRdb re-derived calls from the PCR reads in MiXCR, one entry per CDR3 protein. The sample lists about 640,000 distinct CDR3 sequences, about 20% seen once, with under 0.95% in the top ten. This clonotype was counted many times. Its matching antigen is unknown. The specimen was naive CD8+ T cells from blood, with Jurkat cell RNA spiked in. As to subset: FACS-sorted CD8+CD4-CCR7+CD45RA+ naive T cells. The receptor was derived from a human donor in good health. Some libraries in this study had Jurkat cell RNA spiked in. This chain links TRBV7-9 with TRBJ1-4; D is possibly TRBD1 (6 bases). This chain's CDR3 is CASSESTGRSEKLFF. In DNA, the CDR3 is TGTGCCAGCAGCGAATCAACAGGGCGCAGTGAAAAACTGTTTTTT.